Listed here are 3 T cell receptor beta chains from one sample, sequenced in a study of cytomegalovirus exposure and HLA in healthy donors. Primers included in the PCR were 60 Vbeta and 13 Jbeta primers. Measured with immunoSEQ multiplex PCR; TCRdb has only the in-frame clones, and not every one. The sample has around 170,000 clones, over 65% seen once; the top ten hold less than 1.5%. Sequencing used PBMCs. These receptor sequences come from a man between 18 and 29 years old in good health and CMV-seronegative.

V usage is TRBV2 and J usage is TRBJ2-2; D may be TRBD1 (6 bases). Germline-derived CDR1 and CDR2 are SNHLY and FYNNEI. V was clipped by 2 bases and J by 5 bases, with 15 bases between them. This CDR3 region has 16 residues. For the CDR3, the DNA is TGTGCCAGCAGTGAAAGGTGGGGGCCCCGTACCGGGGAGCTGTTTTTT. This encodes CASSERWGPRTGELFF.

The chain is built from TRBV5-1 and TRBJ2-3, with 7 bases identical to TRBD1. V shed 3 bases and J 3 bases; nucleotides not matched to a gene: 4. CDR3 length: 14 residues. Germline values: CDR1 SGHRS, CDR2 YFSETQ. CDR3 protein: CASSSTGYTDTQYF. CDR3 nucleotide sequence: TGCGCCAGCAGCTCGACAGGGTATACAGATACGCAGTATTTT.

The chain employs TRBV4-1 and TRBJ2-1; perhaps TRBD2 as D (6 bases). Germline CDR1 and CDR2: MGHRA and YSYEKL. This CDR3 spans 13 amino acids. The V and J ends lost 0 bases and 9 bases respectively, with 9 bases between them. The CDR3 DNA sequence: TGCGCCAGCAGCCAAGATTTGGGGGGTGAGCAGTTCTTC. Protein sequence: CASSQDLGGEQFF.